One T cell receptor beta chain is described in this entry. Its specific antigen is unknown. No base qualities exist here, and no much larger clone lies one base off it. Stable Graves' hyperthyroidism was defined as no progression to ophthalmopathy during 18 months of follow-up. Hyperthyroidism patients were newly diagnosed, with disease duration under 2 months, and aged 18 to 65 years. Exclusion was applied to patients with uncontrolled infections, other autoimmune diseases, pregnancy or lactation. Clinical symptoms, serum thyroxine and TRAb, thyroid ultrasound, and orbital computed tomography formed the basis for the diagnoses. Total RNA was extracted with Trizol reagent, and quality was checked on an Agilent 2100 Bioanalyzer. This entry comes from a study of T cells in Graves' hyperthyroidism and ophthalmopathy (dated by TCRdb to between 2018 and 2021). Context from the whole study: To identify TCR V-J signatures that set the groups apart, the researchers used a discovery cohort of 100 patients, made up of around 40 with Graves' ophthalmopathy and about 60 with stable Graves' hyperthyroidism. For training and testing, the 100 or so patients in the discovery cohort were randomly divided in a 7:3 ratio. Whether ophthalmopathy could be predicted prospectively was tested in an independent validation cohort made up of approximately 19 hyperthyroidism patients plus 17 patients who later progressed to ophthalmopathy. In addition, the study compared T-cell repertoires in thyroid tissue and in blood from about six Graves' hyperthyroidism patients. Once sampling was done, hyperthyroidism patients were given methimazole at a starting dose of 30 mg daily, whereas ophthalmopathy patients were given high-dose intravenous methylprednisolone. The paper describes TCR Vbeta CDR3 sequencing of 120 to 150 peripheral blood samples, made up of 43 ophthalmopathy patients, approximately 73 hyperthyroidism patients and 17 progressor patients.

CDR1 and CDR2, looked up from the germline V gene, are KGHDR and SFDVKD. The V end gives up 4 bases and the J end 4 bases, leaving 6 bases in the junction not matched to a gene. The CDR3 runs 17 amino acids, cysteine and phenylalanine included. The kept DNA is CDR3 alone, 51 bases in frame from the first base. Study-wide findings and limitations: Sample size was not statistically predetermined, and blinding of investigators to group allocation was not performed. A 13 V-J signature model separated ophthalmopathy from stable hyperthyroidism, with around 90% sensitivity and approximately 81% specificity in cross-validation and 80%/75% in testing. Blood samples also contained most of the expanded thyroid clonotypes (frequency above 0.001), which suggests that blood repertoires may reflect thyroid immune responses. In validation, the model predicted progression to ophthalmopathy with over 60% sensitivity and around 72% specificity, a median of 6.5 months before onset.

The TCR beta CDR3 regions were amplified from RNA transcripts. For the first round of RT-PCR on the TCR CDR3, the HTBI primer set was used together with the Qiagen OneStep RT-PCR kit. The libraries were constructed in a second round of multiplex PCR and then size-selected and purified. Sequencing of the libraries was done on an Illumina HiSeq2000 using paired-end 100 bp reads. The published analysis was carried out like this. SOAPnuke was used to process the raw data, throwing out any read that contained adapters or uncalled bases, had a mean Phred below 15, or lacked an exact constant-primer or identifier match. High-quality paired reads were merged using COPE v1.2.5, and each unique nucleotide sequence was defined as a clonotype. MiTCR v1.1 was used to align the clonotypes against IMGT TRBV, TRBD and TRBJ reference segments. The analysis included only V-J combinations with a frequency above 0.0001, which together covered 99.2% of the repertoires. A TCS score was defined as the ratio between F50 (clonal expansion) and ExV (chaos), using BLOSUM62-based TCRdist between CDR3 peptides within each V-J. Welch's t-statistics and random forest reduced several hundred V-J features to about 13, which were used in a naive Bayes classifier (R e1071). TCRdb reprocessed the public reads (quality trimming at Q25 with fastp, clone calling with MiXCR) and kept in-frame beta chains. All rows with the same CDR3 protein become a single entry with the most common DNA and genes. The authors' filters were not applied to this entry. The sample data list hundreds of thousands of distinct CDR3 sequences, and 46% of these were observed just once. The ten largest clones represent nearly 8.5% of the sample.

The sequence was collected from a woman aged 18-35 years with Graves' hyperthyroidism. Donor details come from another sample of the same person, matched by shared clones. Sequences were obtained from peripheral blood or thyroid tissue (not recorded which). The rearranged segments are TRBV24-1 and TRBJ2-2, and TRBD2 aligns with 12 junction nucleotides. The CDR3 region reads CATSDSGLAGRTGELFF. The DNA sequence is TGTGCCACCAGTGACTCCGGACTAGCGGGACGCACCGGGGAGCTGTTTTTT.